This T cell receptor beta chain was identified during a study of cytomegalovirus exposure and HLA in healthy donors (dated by TCRdb to 2016 to 2017). Regarding the research as a whole: An earlier analysis of roughly 570 of the donors reported over 250 Gb of sequence data and 117 million unique TCR beta sequences obtained from approximately 180 million T cells. An early release covering roughly 640 HLA-typed donors comprised 300 to 350 gigabases of sequencing data and about 90 million unique TCR sequences. Among the roughly 400 genotyped donors, 81% belonged to the genetic ancestry cluster associated with self-reported Caucasian donors. The study was designed to test whether signatures of past pathogen exposure could be identified by cataloging public T cell receptors. The T cell repertoires of 670 or so subjects were profiled by immunosequencing and related to cytomegalovirus serostatus. Besides the first cohort of hundreds of subjects, a separate validation cohort made up of roughly 130 different subjects was used. To predict cytomegalovirus infection status, the study brought together high-throughput TCR immunosequencing, statistical association of individual TCRs with disease status, and machine learning. A later analysis re-analyzed previously published TCR beta repertoires from about 600 donors and added high-resolution HLA genotyping to study TCR occurrence patterns. Rather than using new phenotypic data, the later analysis identified candidate immune exposures from TCR beta sequences and from how often those sequences occurred across donors. In an earlier analysis of roughly 600 of the donors, high-throughput TCR beta sequencing was used to judge whether each TCR beta V gene segment behaved as functional or pseudogenic. Donor age, sex, ethnicity and CMV serostatus were compiled alongside the repertoire data. In a later genetic analysis, genome-wide SNP genotypes for about 55% of the roughly 670 donors were used, and that subset was treated as a discovery cohort. Every discovery cohort repertoire had been produced on one sequencing platform. Class I and class II HLA loci were covered by the typing at four-digit resolution. Typing coverage varied by locus: roughly 620-640 donors for A, B, C, DRB1 and DQB1; under 550 for DQA1; over 600 for DPA1; roughly 470 for DPB1. A handful of DR-DQ haplotypes were treated as single units for association and clustering because of strong linkage in the cohort. Among roughly 400 genotyped donors of the cohort, an average of roughly 240,000 unique TCR beta nucleotide sequences were sequenced per donor, roughly 18% of them non-productive.

Comment on this clone: Its antigen target is currently unknown. No clone much larger than this one lies a single base away; base qualities are absent.

The cohort consisted of some 730 healthy bone marrow donors. All cohort members were sampled while nominally healthy, although unrecorded immune exposures were likely present. The donor was CMV seronegative and belonged to the group of around 400 seronegative cohort members. A peripheral blood sample was collected from each donor, and TCR beta sequencing was performed on peripheral blood mononuclear cells. Genomic DNA was extracted from the blood cell samples with the Qiagen DNeasy Blood Extraction Kit. The paper as a whole reports these results and caveats: A few of the identified cytomegalovirus-associated TCR beta chains were confirmed in vitro to be specific for cytomegalovirus antigens. Immune exposure information for the cohort was limited to CMV serostatus. An association between a missense DCLRE1C variant and V-gene and J-gene trimming of TCR beta chains was found in a later genetic analysis and replicated in an independent cohort. Some 16 rarely observed V segments, including chromosome 9 orphons, were excluded from the earlier analysis of a few hundred of the donors because counts were too low. In an earlier analysis of some 550 of the donors, most TCR beta V segments were observed in productive rearrangements about 87% or about 30% of the time, broadly matching IMGT annotations. A later analysis found that HLA-associated TCR beta chains were more clonally expanded and had lower generation probabilities than equally common non-associated chains. Because HLA typing was missing for some donors at each locus, association tests included only the typed subset. The authors suggested that the approach could potentially be generalized to other disease states and immunological phenotypes. The cohort was sequenced for TCR beta chains only, and without alpha or paired-chain data the features that could be detected were limited. A total of roughly 160 TCR beta chains were listed by the study as associated with cytomegalovirus. Most CMV-associated TCR beta chains appeared to be HLA-restricted in a later analysis, and the HLA associations seemed to be driven largely by CMV exposure. A further reported finding was that TCR beta sequences accurately predicted the HLA-A and HLA-B alleles for most subjects in the first cohort. A later genetic analysis reported fewer N-insertions in productive TCRs among donors in an Asian-associated ancestry cluster than the roughly 700-donor mean. Across donors, most TCR sequences were observed very rarely, whereas some public TCRs were present in many individuals. According to a later analysis, TCR association rates differed among HLA loci, with DRB1 alleles showing the most associated TCRs and HLA-C alleles showing the fewest. Linkage disequilibrium might explain the correlated functional status among segregating V segments, but an unknown experimental factor could not be ruled out. When HLA alleles, especially DR and DQ, strongly co-occurred, TCR associations were difficult to assign to individual alleles. Specific HLA alleles were associated with around 18,000 TCR beta sequences at a false discovery rate of 0.05 in a later analysis. Some IMGT-functional V segments, including TRBV6-2 and TRBV6-3, could not be distinguished by the 87-base-pair reads and were therefore excluded. A group of highly shared sequence variants was considered likely to be a technical artifact of the sequencing pipeline. In a later analysis, several top co-occurrence clusters were reported to appear linked to parvovirus B19, influenza, CMV and Epstein-Barr virus. Sequencing depth was assumed to be roughly uniform across donors in the presence/absence analyses, though that assumption may not hold. The classifier was reported to diagnose cytomegalovirus status with high specificity and sensitivity in both the original cohort and the validation cohort.

V is pared back by 1 base and J by 11 bases, with 8 bases lying between the germline termini. For CDR1 and CDR2, the germline V gene (reference sequence) lists GTSNPN and SVGIG. There are 10 amino acids in the CDR3, from cysteine to phenylalanine inclusive. Solely the CDR3 DNA is kept, with 30 bases framed from the first base. Receptor amplification or capture employed the immunoSEQ multiplex PCR assay. The multiplex PCR relied on a mix of 60 forward primers for TCR Vbeta segments and 13 reverse primers for TCR Jbeta segments. The CDR3 region of rearranged TCR beta genes was amplified from genomic DNA with a multiplex PCR assay. The amplified TCR beta libraries were sequenced on the Illumina HiSeq System as 87-base-pair reads. The authors' analysis ran thus. Across the 600 to 700 repertoires, a later analysis counted 60 million to 90 million unique TCR beta chains, 9 million to 14 million of which were shared by at least two donors. Raw reads were error-corrected and collapsed into unique sequences with a nearest-neighbor algorithm that merged closely related sequences to remove PCR and sequencing errors. Alignment of CDR3 sequences to IMGT reference sequences was used to assign V, D and J gene segments. Each retained sequence needed at least a six-nucleotide match to both a V gene segment and a J gene segment. Rearrangements were classified as productive when the CDR3 lacked stop codons and remained in frame with V and J, and all other rearrangements were classified as non-productive. Following IMGT convention, CDR3 was defined as the stretch from the second conserved V-encoded cysteine to the conserved J-encoded phenylalanine. In an earlier analysis of some 550 of the donors, sequences lacking an unambiguous match to a single V gene segment were excluded. In an earlier analysis of around 600 of the donors, V segments were called functional above 56.7% productive rearrangements and were called segregating when the between-donor standard deviation exceeded 5%. To diagnose cytomegalovirus status from the catalog of TCR beta chain sequences, a statistical classification framework was built. In a later analysis, TCR nucleotide sequences were compared against IMGT/GENE-DB human TR gene sequences so that V and J genes could be assigned. The TCRdist pipeline was used in a later analysis to assign CDR3 sequences and most-parsimonious VDJ recombination scenarios. In a later analysis, each TCR beta chain was defined by its CDR3 amino acid sequence together with its V-gene family, and reads lacking a unique V-gene family were excluded. As a way to deal with suspected cross-contamination and a sequencing artifact, a later analysis dropped over 550 nucleotide sequences that were highly shared and had low generation probability. In a later analysis, a clonal expansion index for each public chain was calculated from normalized within-repertoire ranks of inferred template counts. A later analysis computed generation probabilities with a VDJ recombination model fitted to out-of-frame rearrangements, and checked the results against IGoR. In a later analysis, TCR-TCR, TCR-HLA and TCR-CMV co-occurrence was scored with hypergeometric tests, and a repertoire-size bias correction was applied to TCR pairs. A later analysis estimated false discovery rates by permuting HLA or CMV assignments 20 times. In a later analysis, co-occurring TCRs were grouped with DBSCAN, and TCRdist sequence similarity was added when clustering was performed within HLA-allele-positive subsets. For co-occurrence clustering, repertoires with fewer than 30,000 or more than 120,000 public chains were excluded, along with roughly 5 repertoires with anomalous nucleotide sharing. In TCRdb, the immuneACCESS table is reduced to in-frame sequences with V and J assigned. These tables do not hold every clone; where another copy was compared, an unresolved V gene accounts for under half, and the others remain unexplained. V, J and clone size are taken as reported in that table, and D and trimming were inferred from the DNA itself. The sample table holds 100,000 to 150,000 clones, of which roughly 72% were seen once. The ten largest clones capture roughly 7.2% of the sample.

The rearrangement combines TRBV30 with TRBJ2-5; the best D guess is TRBD2, with 5 bases matching. The sequenced sample consisted of PBMCs. The receptor's source is a male donor in good health and CMV-seronegative. The CDR3 protein sequence reads: CAWSAREQYF. The nucleotide sequence reads TGTGCCTGGAGTGCGAGGGAGCAGTACTTC.